Sequencing of this T cell receptor (beta chain) was carried out in a study of Graves' ophthalmopathy and Graves' hyperthyroidism (dated by TCRdb to between 2018 and 2020). Some background on the complete study: Peripheral blood was collected before any treatment was given, at the time of initial diagnosis. After sampling, hyperthyroidism patients received methimazole starting at 30 mg daily, and ophthalmopathy patients received high-dose intravenous methylprednisolone. T-cell repertoires of thyroid tissue and blood were compared in 5 or 6 hyperthyroidism patients. To tell Graves' ophthalmopathy apart from Graves' hyperthyroidism, and to predict which patients would progress to ophthalmopathy, the study relied on TCR beta repertoire signatures. In total, some 130 blood samples were TCR-sequenced: fewer than 50 ophthalmopathy, under 85 hyperthyroidism and roughly 17 hyperthyroidism-to-ophthalmopathy patients. For independent validation, a separate cohort was made up of about 18 hyperthyroidism patients plus 17 patients who later progressed from hyperthyroidism to ophthalmopathy. To explore V-J signatures that separate ophthalmopathy from hyperthyroidism, a discovery set of 95 to 100 patients was enrolled, consisting of approximately 45 with ophthalmopathy and fewer than 60 with stable hyperthyroidism.

This clonotype was counted ten times or more. The antigen it binds to is not known. Base quality data are lacking; no much larger clone is found one base away. Taken from cysteine to phenylalanine, the CDR3 has 11 residues. Solely the CDR3 DNA is kept, with 33 bases framed from the first base. V is cut by 6 bases and J by 10 bases, and the space between the germline ends is 12 bases. According to the germline V gene, CDR1 reads MNHEY and CDR2 reads SVGAGI. For repertoire sequencing, TCR beta CDR3 regions were amplified from RNA transcripts. A first-round RT-PCR used HTBI primers with the Qiagen OneStep RT-PCR kit, followed by a second-round multiplex PCR, size selection and purification. Libraries were sequenced on an Illumina HiSeq2000 using paired-end 100 bp reads. As for how the authors treated the data: SOAPnuke was used to process the reads, throwing out any read that had adapters, had uncalled bases, had a mean Phred below 15, or lacked an exact constant-primer or identifier match. COPE v1.2.5 was used to merge the high-quality paired reads. Each unique nucleotide sequence was treated as a clonotype, and MiTCR v1.1 was used to align the clonotypes to the IMGT TRB V, D and J references. The analysis was limited to V-J combinations with a frequency above 0.0001, which together covered 99% to 99.2% of the repertoires. For each V-J combination, a TCR clonal expansion and chaos score was defined as the ratio of F50 clonal expansion to chaos observed in the TCRdist matrix. Welch's t-statistics and random forest were used to reduce the features to about 14 V-J combinations, which were then used as input to a naive Bayes classifier. The Morisita-Horn index was used to measure how similar the thyroid and blood repertoires were. TCRdb ran its own pipeline on the public reads, namely fastp trimming at Q25 and MiXCR clone calling, and kept in-frame beta chains. Rows merge per CDR3 protein into single entries with the most common DNA and genes. For this entry, the V and J calls and clone size follow TCRdb and not the study's own pipeline. This sample has about 700,000 distinct CDR3 sequences in its table, and about 38% of those were observed once. The ten largest account for under 3.5% of the sample.

Ophthalmopathy patients had moderately to severely active disease, Clinical Activity Score of at least 3, NOSPECS grade of at least 4, and disease duration under 3 months. Patients were excluded if they had other autoimmune diseases, uncontrolled infections, pregnancy or lactation. Clinical symptoms, serum thyroxine, TRAb, thyroid ultrasound and orbital computed tomography formed the basis of the diagnosis. PBMCs were isolated from approximately 10 ml of fresh peripheral blood by Ficoll-Paque density gradient centrifugation. Total RNA was extracted with Trizol reagent and quality-checked on an Agilent 2100 Bioanalyzer. On the study overall, not on this receptor specifically: In validation, the model predicted ophthalmopathy progression with about 71% sensitivity and roughly 72% specificity; about a dozen predicted patients were CT-confirmed with GO in a median of approximately six months. Sample size was not statistically predetermined, and group allocation was not concealed from the investigators. In cross-validation, the 13-signature model distinguished ophthalmopathy from stable hyperthyroidism with less than 90% sensitivity and over 81% specificity, while in the test set the corresponding values were around 79% and 71%. Most of the expanded thyroid clonotypes with a frequency above 0.001 were also detected in blood, and it was suggested that the thyroid immune response may be reflected by blood repertoires.

This TCR was recovered from an adult man with Graves' ophthalmopathy. Sequenced: peripheral blood. In this chain, TRBV6-5 is recombined with TRBJ1-2; the D gene is perhaps TRBD1, on 5 matching bases. The CDR3 region has the sequence CASSHGQTYTF. Here is the DNA: TGTGCCAGCAGCCACGGACAAACCTACACCTTC.